A single sample is the source of the 5 T cell receptor beta chains below, sequenced in a study of blood T cell repertoires in COVID-19. The assay was immunoSEQ multiplex PCR, and TCRdb's table has in-frame clones only and misses some. The sample has 100,000 to 150,000 clones, more than 70% seen once. The sample comprised peripheral blood. The receptors were sampled from an elderly man with active or convalescent COVID-19.

The CDR3 is CASGLPPPWGPDEKLFF. The CDR3 region has the DNA TGTGCTAGTGGTTTGCCTCCGCCTTGGGGGCCGGATGAAAAACTGTTTTTT. The chain links TRBV12-5 to TRBJ1-4; TRBD1 is a possible D gene (6 bases). V was trimmed by 2 bases and J by 6 bases, leaving 19 bases between them. CDR1 LGHNT and CDR2 FRNRAP come from the germline V gene. This CDR3 is built from 17 residues.

The V and J genes are TRBV19 and TRBJ1-4; 8 positions agree with TRBD1. Germline values: CDR1 LNHDA, CDR2 SQIVND (reference sequence). The junction had 13 bases not matched to a gene; V was cut back by 5 bases and J by 8 bases. This CDR3 comprises 16 residues. In DNA, the CDR3 is TGTGCCAGTAGTCCTATGGGCGGGACAGGAGGGGAAAAACTGTTTTTT. The encoded protein is CASSPMGGTGGEKLFF. The full variable domain, rest sourced from reference TRBV19 and TRBJ1-4, is DGGITQSPKYLFRKEGQNVTLSCEQNLNHDAMYWYRQDPGQGLRLIYYSQIVNDFQKGDIAEGYSVSREKKESFPLTVTSAQKNPTAFYLCASSPMGGTGGEKLFFGSGTQLSVL.

Only a few counts were recorded for this clone. CDR3 DNA: TGTGCCAGCAGCGTAGGGACTCCGCCCGGGGAGCTGTTTTTT. Translated, it gives CASSVGTPPGELFF. The V call is TRBV9, the J call TRBJ2-2, with D perhaps matching TRBD2 (5 bases). The V end lost 0 bases, the J end lost 6 bases, and 9 bases lay between the germline ends. Germline assignment: CDR1 SGDLS and CDR2 YYNGEE. CDR3 size: 14 residues.

The chain links TRBV24-1 to TRBJ2-3; no clear D. Germline V gene data show CDR1 as KGHDR and CDR2 as SFDVKD. With 4 bases removed from V and 5 bases from J, the gap between germline ends came to 12 bases. This CDR3 region has 14 residues. CDR3 protein: CATSDRGFLDTQYF. The DNA of the CDR3 is TGTGCCACCAGTGACCGAGGATTCTTAGATACGCAGTATTTT.

This clone has just one count. The chain recombines TRBV3-1 (or the pseudogene TRBV3-2) with TRBJ1-1, with a possible D match to TRBD1 (6 bases). V lost 1 base, J lost 1 base, and 10 bases lay in between. CDR3 length equals 15 residues. CDR1 is LGHDT, CDR2 YNNKEL, per germline (reference sequence). This CDR3 is CASSQGAGANTEAFF. In nucleotides, the CDR3 is TGTGCCAGCAGCCAAGGGGCGGGGGCGAACACTGAAGCTTTCTTT.